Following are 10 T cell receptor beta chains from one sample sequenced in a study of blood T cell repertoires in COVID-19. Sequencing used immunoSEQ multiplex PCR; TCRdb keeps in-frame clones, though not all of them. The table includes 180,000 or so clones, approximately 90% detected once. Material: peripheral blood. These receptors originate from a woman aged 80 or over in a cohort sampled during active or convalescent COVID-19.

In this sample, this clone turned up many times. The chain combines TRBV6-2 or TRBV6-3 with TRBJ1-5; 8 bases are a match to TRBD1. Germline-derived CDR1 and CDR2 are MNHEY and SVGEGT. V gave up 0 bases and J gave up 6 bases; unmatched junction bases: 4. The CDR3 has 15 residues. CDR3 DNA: TGTGCCAGCAGTTACTCGACAGGGGAGGGTCAGCCCCAGCATTTT. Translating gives CASSYSTGEGQPQHF.

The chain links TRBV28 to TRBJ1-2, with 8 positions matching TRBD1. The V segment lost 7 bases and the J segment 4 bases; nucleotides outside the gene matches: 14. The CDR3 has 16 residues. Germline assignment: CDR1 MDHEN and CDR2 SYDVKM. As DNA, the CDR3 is TGTGCCAGCACCGAAATCTCGGACAGGGAGGTCTATGGCTACACCTTC. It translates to CASTEISDREVYGYTF.

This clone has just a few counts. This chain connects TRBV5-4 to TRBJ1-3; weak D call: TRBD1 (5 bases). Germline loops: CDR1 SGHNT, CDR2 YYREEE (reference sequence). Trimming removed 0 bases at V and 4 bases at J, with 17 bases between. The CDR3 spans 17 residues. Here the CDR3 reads CASSLGAGAGSGNTIYF. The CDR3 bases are TGTGCCAGCAGCTTGGGGGCCGGCGCAGGGTCCGGAAACACCATATATTTT.

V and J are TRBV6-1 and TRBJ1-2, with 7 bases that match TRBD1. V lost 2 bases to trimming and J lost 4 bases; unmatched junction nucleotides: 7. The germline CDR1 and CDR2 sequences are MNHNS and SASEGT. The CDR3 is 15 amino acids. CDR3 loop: CASSEFRTGPYGYTF. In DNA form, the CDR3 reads TGTGCCAGCAGTGAATTTCGGACAGGCCCCTATGGCTACACCTTC.

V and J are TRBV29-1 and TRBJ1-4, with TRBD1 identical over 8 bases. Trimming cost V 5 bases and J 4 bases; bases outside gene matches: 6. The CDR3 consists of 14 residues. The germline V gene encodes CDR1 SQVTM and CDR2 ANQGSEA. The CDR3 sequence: CSVRDRGYNEKLFF. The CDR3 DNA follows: TGCAGCGTTCGCGACAGGGGATATAATGAAAAACTGTTTTTT.

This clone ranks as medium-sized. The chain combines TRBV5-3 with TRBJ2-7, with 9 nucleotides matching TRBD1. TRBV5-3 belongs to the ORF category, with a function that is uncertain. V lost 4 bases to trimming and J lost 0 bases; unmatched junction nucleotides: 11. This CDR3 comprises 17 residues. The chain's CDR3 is CARSPTQTGGFSYEQYV. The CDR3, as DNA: TGTGCCAGAAGCCCTACGCAGACAGGGGGTTTCTCCTACGAGCAGTACGTC.

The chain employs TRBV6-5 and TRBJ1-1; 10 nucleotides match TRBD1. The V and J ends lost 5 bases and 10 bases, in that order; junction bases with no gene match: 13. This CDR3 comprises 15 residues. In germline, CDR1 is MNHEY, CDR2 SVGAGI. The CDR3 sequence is CASSRSNRQGAVAFF. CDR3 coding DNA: TGTGCCAGCAGTCGTTCCAACAGACAGGGGGCAGTAGCTTTCTTT.

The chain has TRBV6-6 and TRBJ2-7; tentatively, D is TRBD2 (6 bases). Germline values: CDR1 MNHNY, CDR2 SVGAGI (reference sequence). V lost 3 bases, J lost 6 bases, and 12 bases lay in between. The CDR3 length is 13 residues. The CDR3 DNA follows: TGTGCCAGCAGTTATGGGCAGGGACTCGAGCAGTACTTC. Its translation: CASSYGQGLEQYF.

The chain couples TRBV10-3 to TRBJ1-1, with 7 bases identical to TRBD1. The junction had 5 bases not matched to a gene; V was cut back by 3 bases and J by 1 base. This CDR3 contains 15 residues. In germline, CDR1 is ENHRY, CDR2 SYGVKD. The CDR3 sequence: CAISDPGTANTEAFF. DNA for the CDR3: TGTGCCATCAGTGACCCTGGGACAGCGAACACTGAAGCTTTCTTT.

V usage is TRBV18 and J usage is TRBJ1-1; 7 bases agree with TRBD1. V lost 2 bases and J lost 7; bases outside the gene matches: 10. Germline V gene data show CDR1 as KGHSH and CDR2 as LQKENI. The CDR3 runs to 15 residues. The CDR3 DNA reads TGTGCCAGCTCACCAGGCAGGGGGATCAACCATGAAGCTTTCTTT. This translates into CASSPGRGINHEAFF. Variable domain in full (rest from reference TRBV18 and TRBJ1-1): NAGVMQNPRHLVRRRGQEARLRCSPMKGHSHVYWYRQLPEEGLKFMVYLQKENIIDESGMPKERFSAEFPKEGPSILRIQQVVRGDSAAYFCASSPGRGINHEAFFGQGTRLTVV.